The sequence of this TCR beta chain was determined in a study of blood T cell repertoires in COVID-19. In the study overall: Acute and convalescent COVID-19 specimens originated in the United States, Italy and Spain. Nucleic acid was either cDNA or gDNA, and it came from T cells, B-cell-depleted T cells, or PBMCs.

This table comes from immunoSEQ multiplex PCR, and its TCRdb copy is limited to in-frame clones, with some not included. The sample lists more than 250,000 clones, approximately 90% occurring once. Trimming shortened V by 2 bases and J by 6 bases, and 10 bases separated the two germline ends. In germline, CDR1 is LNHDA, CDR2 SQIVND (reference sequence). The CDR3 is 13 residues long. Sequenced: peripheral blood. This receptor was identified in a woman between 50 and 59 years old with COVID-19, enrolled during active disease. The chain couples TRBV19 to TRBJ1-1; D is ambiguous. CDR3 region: CASSITGKAEAFF. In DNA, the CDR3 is TGTGCCAGTAGTATAACGGGGAAGGCTGAAGCTTTCTTT.